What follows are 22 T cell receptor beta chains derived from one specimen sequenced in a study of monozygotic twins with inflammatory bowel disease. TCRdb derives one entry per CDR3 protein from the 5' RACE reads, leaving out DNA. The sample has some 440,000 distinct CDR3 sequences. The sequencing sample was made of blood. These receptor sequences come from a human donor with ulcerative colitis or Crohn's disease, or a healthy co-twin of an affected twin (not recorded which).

The CDR3 is CASRSGTADTGELFF. The genes are TRBV6-1 and TRBJ2-2; TCRdb's D call of TRBD1 is untestable without DNA. This CDR3 comprises 15 residues. Germline loops: CDR1 MNHNS, CDR2 SASEGT.

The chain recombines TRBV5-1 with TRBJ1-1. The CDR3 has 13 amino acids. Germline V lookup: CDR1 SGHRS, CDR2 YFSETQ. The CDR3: CASSFLSDTEAFF.

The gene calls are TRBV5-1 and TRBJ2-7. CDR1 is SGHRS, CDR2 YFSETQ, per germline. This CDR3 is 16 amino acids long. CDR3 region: CASSPQGWYGPHEQYF. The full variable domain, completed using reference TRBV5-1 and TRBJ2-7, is KAGVTQTPRYLIKTRGQQVTLSCSPISGHRSVSWYQQTPGQGLQFLFEYFSETQRNKGNFPGRFSGRQFSNSRSEMNVSTLELGDSALYLCASSPQGWYGPHEQYFGPGTRLTVT.

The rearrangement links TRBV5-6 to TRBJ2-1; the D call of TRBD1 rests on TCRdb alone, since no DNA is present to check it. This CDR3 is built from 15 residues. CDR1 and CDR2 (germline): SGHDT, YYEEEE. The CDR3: CASGRGGYSYNEQFF.

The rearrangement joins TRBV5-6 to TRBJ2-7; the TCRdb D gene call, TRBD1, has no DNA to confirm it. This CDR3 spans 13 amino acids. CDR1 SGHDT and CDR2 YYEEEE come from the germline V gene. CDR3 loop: CASSFWQGSEQYF.

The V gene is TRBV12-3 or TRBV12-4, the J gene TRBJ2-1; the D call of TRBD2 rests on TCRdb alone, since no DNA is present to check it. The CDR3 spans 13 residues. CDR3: CASSSPTSNEQFF.

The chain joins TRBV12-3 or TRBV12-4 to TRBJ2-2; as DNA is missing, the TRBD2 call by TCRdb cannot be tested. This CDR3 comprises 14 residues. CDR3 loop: CASGTTSLTGELFF.

The CDR3 is CASSRQGTDTQYF. The rearrangement links TRBV3-1 to TRBJ2-3; TCRdb's D gene call, TRBD1, goes unchecked for lack of DNA. CDR1 LGHDT and CDR2 YNNKEL come from the germline V gene (reference sequence). The CDR3 loop spans 13 amino acids.

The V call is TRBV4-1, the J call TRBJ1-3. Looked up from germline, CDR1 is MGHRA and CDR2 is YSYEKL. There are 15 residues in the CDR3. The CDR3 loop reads CASSQDRAPGNTIYF.

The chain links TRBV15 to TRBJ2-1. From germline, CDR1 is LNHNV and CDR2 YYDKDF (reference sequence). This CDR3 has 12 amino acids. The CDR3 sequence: CATSREGNEQFF.

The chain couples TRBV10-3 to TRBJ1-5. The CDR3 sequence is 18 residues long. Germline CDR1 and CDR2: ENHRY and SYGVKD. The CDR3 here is CAISESGGLGGSNQPQHF.

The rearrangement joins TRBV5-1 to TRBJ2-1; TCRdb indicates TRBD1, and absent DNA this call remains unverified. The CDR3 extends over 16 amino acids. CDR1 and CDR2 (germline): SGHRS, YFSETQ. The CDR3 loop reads CASSLWGASAYNEQFF.

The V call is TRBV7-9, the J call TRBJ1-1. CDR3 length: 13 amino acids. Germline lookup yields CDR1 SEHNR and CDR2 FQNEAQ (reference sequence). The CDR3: CASSFHGDTEAFF.

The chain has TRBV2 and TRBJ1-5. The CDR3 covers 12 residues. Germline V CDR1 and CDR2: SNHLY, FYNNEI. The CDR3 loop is CASRREDGLKHF.

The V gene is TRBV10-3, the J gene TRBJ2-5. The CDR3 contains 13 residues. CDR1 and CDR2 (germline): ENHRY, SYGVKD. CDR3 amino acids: CAIRGGDQETQYF.

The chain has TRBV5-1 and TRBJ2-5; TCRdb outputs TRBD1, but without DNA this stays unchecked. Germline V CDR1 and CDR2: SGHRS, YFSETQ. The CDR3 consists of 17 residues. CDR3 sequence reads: CASSRGEQPNQQETQYF.

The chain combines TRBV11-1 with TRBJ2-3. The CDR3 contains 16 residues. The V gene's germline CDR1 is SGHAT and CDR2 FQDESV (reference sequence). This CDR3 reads CASSFGLGSSTDTQYF.

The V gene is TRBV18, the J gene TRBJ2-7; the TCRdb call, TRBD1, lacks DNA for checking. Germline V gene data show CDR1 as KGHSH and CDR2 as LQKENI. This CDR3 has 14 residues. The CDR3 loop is CASSPITGRGEQYF.

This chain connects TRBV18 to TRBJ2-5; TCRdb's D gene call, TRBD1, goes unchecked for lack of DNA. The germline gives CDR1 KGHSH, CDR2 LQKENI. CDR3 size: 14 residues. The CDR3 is CASSPPDGRETQYF.

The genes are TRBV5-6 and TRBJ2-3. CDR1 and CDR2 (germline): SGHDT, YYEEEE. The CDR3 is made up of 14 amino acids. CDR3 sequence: CASSLKASTDTQYF.

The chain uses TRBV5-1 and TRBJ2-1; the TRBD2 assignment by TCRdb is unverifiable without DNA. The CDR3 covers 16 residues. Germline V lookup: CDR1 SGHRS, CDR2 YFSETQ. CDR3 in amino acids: CASSRSGSESYNEQFF.

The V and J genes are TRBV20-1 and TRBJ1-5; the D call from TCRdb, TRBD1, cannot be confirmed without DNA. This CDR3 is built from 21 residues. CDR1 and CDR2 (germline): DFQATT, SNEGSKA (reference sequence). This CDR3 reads CSAKVSRDRTGDLVGNQPQHF.